The 19 T cell receptor beta chains below come from one sample, sequenced in a study of vaccination and CD4 T cells after COVID-19. The Oncomine TCR Beta short-read assay was applied to DNA of cultured CD4+ T cells. Via MiXCR, TCRdb re-called the PCR reads, giving one row per CDR3 protein. The table records almost 20,000 distinct CDR3 sequences, 40% to 50% of them present only once. These receptors' targets are unknown. The treatment was: approximately 9-day PBMC culture with coronavirus spike peptide pools or control peptides (ViraFEST assay). The input for sequencing was CD4+ T cells from blood, cultured in vitro, taken before SARS-CoV-2 vaccination. All receptors come from a human donor who had recovered from COVID-19.

V usage is TRBV10-3 and J usage is TRBJ2-7; D is unresolved. The germline V gene has CDR1 ENHRY and CDR2 SYGVKD. CDR3 length: 12 residues. V was pared by 6 bases and J by 4 bases, with 10 bases between. CDR3 nucleotide sequence: TGTGCCATCAGGGACGATGAGTACGAGCAGTACTTC. Translated, it gives CAIRDDEYEQYF.

V gene TRBV6-5 combines with J gene TRBJ1-1, with a possible D match to TRBD1 (5 bases). The CDR3 has 15 amino acids. The V gene's germline CDR1 is MNHEY and CDR2 SVGAGI. Trimming shortened V by 0 bases and J by 2 bases, and 10 bases separated the two germline ends. The CDR3 is CASSYSIQGNTEAFF. The CDR3, as DNA: TGTGCCAGCAGTTACTCGATCCAGGGAAACACTGAAGCTTTCTTT.

The genes are TRBV6-5 and TRBJ1-2; D remains ambiguous. This CDR3 spans 14 amino acids. V dropped 0 bases and J dropped 6 bases, with 11 bases sitting between them. The germline V gene encodes CDR1 MNHEY and CDR2 SVGAGI. Here the CDR3 reads CASSYSSNWDGYTF. CDR3 nucleotide sequence: TGTGCCAGCAGTTACTCGAGTAACTGGGATGGCTACACCTTC.

The J gene is TRBJ2-1, the V gene TRBV18; tentatively, D is TRBD2 (5 bases). V was pared by 6 bases and J by 2 bases, with 11 bases between. The CDR3 totals 14 residues. The germline CDR1 and CDR2 sequences are KGHSH and LQKENI. DNA for the CDR3: TGTGCCAGCTCCCAGGAGCGGACCTACAATGAGCAGTTCTTC. This translates into CASSQERTYNEQFF.

The CDR3 here is CASNLDRYEQYF. Here the CDR3 DNA reads TGTGCCAGCAACTTAGACAGATACGAGCAGTACTTC. The chain employs TRBV28 and TRBJ2-7, with a weak D call TRBD1 (5 bases). CDR1 is MDHEN and CDR2 is SYDVKM in the germline V gene. This CDR3 spans 12 amino acids. The V end lost 7 bases, the J end lost 4 bases, and 11 bases lay between the germline ends.

A few counts support this clonotype. The chain recombines TRBV20-1 with TRBJ2-7; TRBD2 agrees at 7 bases. Germline-derived CDR1 and CDR2 are DFQATT and SNEGSKA (reference sequence). With V trimmed by 4 bases and J by 2 bases, 8 bases remained unmatched. This CDR3 comprises 14 residues. CDR3 loop: CSAIWRGGTYEQYF. The CDR3 nucleotides read TGCAGTGCTATATGGCGCGGGGGAACCTACGAGCAGTACTTC.

This clonotype was detected only a few times. The CDR3 reads CASSVGTGTTEAFF. In nucleotides, the CDR3 is TGTGCCAGCAGCGTAGGGACAGGGACCACTGAAGCTTTCTTT. The chain combines TRBV9 with TRBJ1-1, with TRBD1 matching 8 bases. The V gene's germline CDR1 is SGDLS and CDR2 YYNGEE. The CDR3 covers 14 residues. V lost 0 bases and J lost 4; bases outside the gene matches: 2.

The chain uses TRBV24-1 and TRBJ2-2; D may be TRBD1 (6 bases). Trimming removed 5 bases from V and 5 bases from J, with 8 bases in between. The CDR3 length is 13 residues. Germline CDR1 KGHDR, CDR2 SFDVKD. CDR3 bases: TGTGCCACCAGTGGGCAGGGGACCGGGGAGCTGTTTTTT. Its translation: CATSGQGTGELFF.

A few counts support this clonotype. The rearrangement uses TRBV20-1 and TRBJ2-1, with 10 nucleotides matching TRBD2. This CDR3 is built from 14 residues. The V segment lost 4 bases and the J segment 14 bases; nucleotides outside the gene matches: 14. Germline lookup yields CDR1 DFQATT and CDR2 SNEGSKA (reference sequence). The DNA of the CDR3 is TGCAGTGCTACCGAACGGACTAGCGGATACAGTGAGTTCTTC. Protein sequence: CSATERTSGYSEFF.

The rearrangement joins TRBV6-5 to TRBJ2-4; D is tentatively TRBD1 or TRBD2 (5 bases each). Looked up from germline, CDR1 is MNHEY and CDR2 is SVGAGI. The CDR3 contains 15 residues. V gave up 2 bases and J gave up 5 bases, with 13 bases separating them. CDR3 DNA: TGTGCCAGCAGTTACCCGGGACGGGGAGAAAACATTCAGTACTTC. Translating it yields CASSYPGRGENIQYF.

This chain links TRBV28 with TRBJ2-2, with 10 bases lining up with TRBD1. V dropped 4 bases and J dropped 3; count of bases not matched to a gene: 5. This CDR3 region has 16 residues. Germline CDR1 reads MDHEN; CDR2 reads SYDVKM. The CDR3 DNA reads as TGTGCCAGCAGTTCCAGGACAGGGGGATACACCGGGGAGCTGTTTTTT. It translates to CASSSRTGGYTGELFF.

This clonotype appeared once. The chain carries TRBV6-2 or TRBV6-3 and TRBJ1-1, with a weak D call TRBD1 (5 bases). Trimming stripped 6 bases from V and 1 base from J, with 9 bases between. The CDR3 sequence is 13 residues long. The germline V gene has CDR1 MNHEY and CDR2 SVGEGT. The CDR3 is CASRATGNTEAFF. In DNA, the CDR3 is TGTGCCAGCAGGGCCACAGGGAACACTGAAGCTTTCTTT.

The gene calls are TRBV5-4 and TRBJ2-7; possibly TRBD2 for D (7 bases). Per the germline V gene, CDR1 is SGHNT and CDR2 is YYREEE (reference sequence). CDR3 length equals 15 residues. With 2 bases removed from V and 4 bases from J, the gap between germline ends came to 16 bases. CDR3 nucleotides: TGTGCCAGCAGCTTAGGCGGGGGACAACCATACGAGCAGTACTTC. The encoded protein is CASSLGGGQPYEQYF.

This sequence joins TRBV15 and TRBJ1-5, with D uncertain. Trimming cost V 0 bases and J 1 base, with 7 bases left between them. This CDR3 region has 15 residues. Per the germline V gene, CDR1 is LNHNV and CDR2 is YYDKDF (reference sequence). The DNA for the CDR3 is TGTGCCACCAGCAGAGATGCACAGAGCAATCAGCCCCAGCATTTT. Its protein product is CATSRDAQSNQPQHF.

J is TRBJ1-3 and V is TRBV6-1; D is perhaps TRBD1 (6 bases). Trimming shortened V by 6 bases and J by 4 bases, and 16 bases separated the two germline ends. The CDR3 sequence is 15 residues long. In germline, CDR1 is MNHNS, CDR2 SASEGT. The CDR3 DNA follows: TGTGCCAGCAGGGATGCGGGGGCGCGCGGAAACACCATATATTTT. Protein: CASRDAGARGNTIYF.

The CDR3 loop reads CASSYSPGWNTEAFF. The CDR3 DNA reads TGTGCCAGCAGTTACTCGCCAGGGTGGAACACTGAAGCTTTCTTT. V usage is TRBV6-2 or TRBV6-3 and J usage is TRBJ1-1; weak D call: TRBD1 (5 bases). This CDR3 has 15 residues. Germline CDR1 MNHEY, CDR2 SVGEGT. Trimming removed 0 bases from V and 1 base from J, with 9 bases in between.

J is TRBJ2-1 and V is TRBV20-1, with D perhaps matching TRBD1 (6 bases). The ends were cut back, 0 bases at V and 3 bases at J, with 12 bases in the middle. The CDR3 spans 15 residues. CDR1 and CDR2 from the germline V gene are DFQATT and SNEGSKA (reference sequence). The CDR3 protein is CSARDLGAHYNEQFF. CDR3 bases: TGCAGTGCTAGAGATTTGGGGGCACACTACAATGAGCAGTTCTTC.

The gene calls are TRBV6-1 and TRBJ2-1, with a possible D match to TRBD1 (6 bases). Trimming took 6 bases from V and 4 from J, leaving 13 bases between them. The germline gives CDR1 MNHNS, CDR2 SASEGT. This CDR3 region has 14 residues. CDR3 in DNA: TGTGCCAGCAGGCCTAGGACAGTATACAATGAGCAGTTCTTC. It translates to CASRPRTVYNEQFF.

This clonotype was seen a few times. The chain is built from TRBV5-4 and TRBJ1-1, with D possibly TRBD1 on 5 matching bases. In germline, CDR1 is SGHNT, CDR2 YYREEE (reference sequence). V was trimmed by 0 bases and J by 2 bases, leaving 8 bases between them. The CDR3 extends over 14 amino acids. CDR3 bases: TGTGCCAGCAGCTTGGGAGGGGCAAACACTGAAGCTTTCTTT. This codes for CASSLGGANTEAFF.